A selection of T cell receptor beta chains follows, all from one sample in a study of metastatic and nonmetastatic thyroid tumors. Via MiXCR, TCRdb re-called the PCR reads. Of approximately 20,000 clones listed, less than 15% are singletons. Sequencing was performed on tumor tissue. The receptor set was obtained from a female donor with papillary thyroid cancer or a benign thyroid nodule (not recorded which). Some clones in this sample may be carry-over from other donors' samples. Both conserved end residues are part of each CDR3. The order of the fields is clone size, V gene, D gene, J gene, CDR3 protein, CDR3 DNA. D genes are given only for firm matches. Where a row states a size, it is once, few, many or the class of an expanded clone; other rows omit it.

few	TRBV6-2/TRBV6-3	.	TRBJ1-5	CASSVEGGNQPQHF	TGTGCCAGCAGTGTGGAGGGCGGCAATCAGCCCCAGCATTTT
many	TRBV5-1	.	TRBJ1-1	CASSLDGGNTEAFF	TGCGCCAGCAGCTTGGATGGGGGGAACACTGAAGCTTTCTTT
many	TRBV11-1	TRBD1	TRBJ1-5	CASSQGGPGQGARQPQHF	TGTGCCAGCAGCCAAGGCGGACCGGGACAGGGGGCTCGGCAGCCCCAGCATTTT
many	TRBV12-3/TRBV12-4	.	TRBJ2-5	CASSLYDSTQETQYF	TGTGCCAGCAGTTTATATGACTCTACCCAAGAGACCCAGTACTTC
many	TRBV7-2	TRBD2	TRBJ2-7	CASSFRASAGEQYF	TGTGCCAGCAGCTTCAGAGCGTCAGCGGGGGAGCAGTACTTC
.	TRBV6-1	TRBD2	TRBJ2-7	CASSRTSGVAFGYEQYF	TGTGCCAGCAGTCGTACTAGCGGGGTGGCGTTCGGGTACGAGCAGTACTTC
many	TRBV3-1	.	TRBJ1-4	CASSQAGTSATNEKLFF	TGTGCCAGCAGCCAAGCGGGAACCTCTGCAACTAATGAAAAACTGTTTTTT
many	TRBV6-4	TRBD1	TRBJ1-4	CASTTGTGVEKLFF	TGTGCCAGCACCACCGGGACAGGGGTTGAAAAACTGTTTTTT
many	TRBV12-5	.	TRBJ2-1	CASGRADYNEQFF	TGTGCTAGTGGTAGGGCGGATTACAATGAGCAGTTCTTC
.	TRBV5-1	.	TRBJ2-7	CASSIGRCYEQYF	TGCGCCAGCAGCATTGGACGTTGCTACGAGCAGTACTTC
many	TRBV2	TRBD2	TRBJ2-7	CASSRTSGYYEQYF	TGTGCCAGCAGCAGGACTAGCGGTTACTACGAGCAGTACTTC
many	TRBV7-2	TRBD2	TRBJ2-7	CASSLSGGSRYEQYF	TGTGCCAGCAGCCTCAGTGGCGGGAGTAGGTACGAGCAGTACTTC
few	TRBV6-1	.	TRBJ1-1	CASSEVSKNTEAFF	TGTGCCAGCAGTGAAGTGTCCAAGAACACTGAAGCTTTCTTT
many	TRBV3-1	.	TRBJ1-4	CASSRGADGEKLFF	TGTGCCAGCAGCCGAGGGGCTGATGGAGAAAAACTGTTTTTT
.	TRBV6-2/TRBV6-3	TRBD1	TRBJ1-2	CASSPWTGFHYGYTF	TGTGCCAGCAGTCCTTGGACAGGGTTCCACTATGGCTACACCTTC
many	TRBV5-1	.	TRBJ2-2	CASHREPNTGELFF	TGCGCCAGTCACAGAGAACCGAACACCGGGGAGCTGTTTTTT
many	TRBV2	.	TRBJ1-2	CASSPQGESGYTF	TGTGCCAGCAGTCCTCAAGGGGAGAGTGGCTACACCTTC
many	TRBV5-4	TRBD1	TRBJ2-2	CASTWTGATGELFF	TGTGCCAGCACATGGACAGGGGCGACCGGGGAGCTGTTTTTT
few	TRBV6-1	TRBD1	TRBJ2-2	CASSTGTGGRTGELFF	TGTGCCAGCAGTACAGGGACAGGGGGTCGAACCGGGGAGCTGTTTTTT
many	TRBV5-1	.	TRBJ2-5	CASSSYNQETQYF	TGCGCCAGCAGCTCCTATAACCAAGAGACCCAGTACTTC
many	TRBV29-1	.	TRBJ2-1	CSVEVWQGWNEQFF	TGCAGCGTTGAGGTCTGGCAGGGGTGGAATGAGCAGTTCTTC
many	TRBV11-2	.	TRBJ2-7	CASSPGAASYEQYF	TGTGCCAGCAGTCCCGGGGCCGCATCCTACGAGCAGTACTTC
.	TRBV12-3/TRBV12-4	TRBD1	TRBJ2-7	CASMTGISYEQYF	TGTGCCAGCATGACAGGGATTTCCTACGAGCAGTACTTC
many	TRBV2	.	TRBJ1-1	CASKAGPGTEAFF	TGTGCCAGCAAGGCAGGCCCGGGGACTGAAGCTTTCTTT
medium-sized	TRBV6-2/TRBV6-3	TRBD2	TRBJ2-7	CASTPAGYSYEQYF	TGTGCCAGCACCCCAGCGGGGTACTCCTACGAGCAGTACTTC
.	TRBV5-1	TRBD1	TRBJ1-2	CASSPPTGGGVYTF	TGCGCCAGCAGCCCTCCGACAGGGGGAGGTGTTTACACCTTC
many	TRBV11-2	TRBD1	TRBJ1-4	CASSLGQGGEKLFF	TGTGCCAGCAGCCTAGGACAGGGGGGTGAAAAACTGTTTTTT
.	TRBV11-2	.	TRBJ2-1	CASSLALPSVIEQFF	TGTGCCAGCAGCTTAGCTCTTCCGTCAGTTATTGAGCAGTTCTTC
many	TRBV27	.	TRBJ1-3	CASSRREPYSGNTIYF	TGTGCCAGCAGTCGCCGGGAGCCTTACTCTGGAAACACCATATATTTT
many	TRBV2	.	TRBJ1-5	CASSEPTQPQHF	TGTGCCAGCAGTGAACCTACTCAGCCCCAGCATTTT
many	TRBV3-1	.	TRBJ2-3	CASSQDTSRTDTQYF	TGTGCCAGCAGCCAAGATACGTCGCGGACAGATACGCAGTATTTT
many	TRBV4-1	TRBD1	TRBJ2-5	CASSQLPPDRVQETQYF	TGCGCCAGCAGCCAACTACCCCCGGACAGGGTCCAAGAGACCCAGTACTTC
many	TRBV7-9	.	TRBJ2-7	CASSLGGGAEQYF	TGTGCCAGCAGCCTAGGGGGGGGGGCCGAGCAGTACTTC
.	TRBV13	TRBD1	TRBJ1-6	CASSSSGGTGSPLHF	TGTGCCAGCAGCTCCTCAGGGGGGACGGGTTCACCCCTCCACTTT
many	TRBV3-1	.	TRBJ1-2	CASSHVNGGNYGYTF	TGTGCCAGCAGCCATGTCAACGGGGGAAACTATGGCTACACCTTC
many	TRBV5-8	.	TRBJ2-3	CASSLSSRSGTDTQYF	TGTGCCAGCAGCTTGAGTAGCCGTTCGGGCACAGATACGCAGTATTTT
many	TRBV18	.	TRBJ1-3	CASSLGWGTSGNTIYF	TGTGCCAGCTCACTGGGGTGGGGAACCTCTGGAAACACCATATATTTT
many	TRBV6-2/TRBV6-3	.	TRBJ1-6	CASSADRGSPLHF	TGTGCCAGCAGTGCCGATCGTGGTTCCCCCCTCCACTTT
many	TRBV5-1	.	TRBJ2-2	CASSLEVAVTGELFF	TGCGCCAGCAGCTTGGAAGTAGCGGTCACCGGGGAGCTGTTTTTT
many	TRBV3-1	.	TRBJ1-2	CASSHSGQNYGYTF	TGTGCCAGCAGCCACTCAGGACAGAATTACGGCTACACCTTC
many	TRBV20-1	.	TRBJ1-2	CSARDYREDGYTF	TGCAGTGCTAGAGATTACAGGGAGGATGGCTACACCTTC
many	TRBV20-1	.	TRBJ1-2	CSARDLIRSVGYGYTF	TGCAGTGCTAGAGATCTAATCAGGAGTGTAGGATATGGCTACACCTTC
many	TRBV7-3	.	TRBJ2-2	CASSLLGGNTGELFF	TGTGCCAGCAGCTTGCTGGGGGGGAACACCGGGGAGCTGTTTTTT
few	TRBV6-2/TRBV6-3	.	TRBJ2-3	CASSYSQSTDTQYF	TGTGCCAGCAGTTACTCCCAGAGCACAGATACGCAGTATTTT
many	TRBV18	TRBD1	TRBJ1-3	CASSQTGVGSGNTIYF	TGTGCCAGCTCCCAAACAGGGGTCGGCTCTGGAAACACCATATATTTT
many	TRBV7-8	.	TRBJ1-5	CASSLMGAQRNQPQHF	TGTGCCAGCAGCTTAATGGGGGCCCAGAGGAATCAGCCCCAGCATTTT
many	TRBV20-1	.	TRBJ2-1	CSAETGSYTYNEQFF	TGCAGTGCTGAGACAGGCAGTTACACCTACAATGAGCAGTTCTTC
many	TRBV5-4	.	TRBJ2-1	CASSAGSEKKFF	TGTGCCAGCAGCGCCGGGTCAGAAAAAAAGTTCTTC
many	TRBV20-1	TRBD2	TRBJ2-3	CSASGRAISTDTQYF	TGCAGTGCTAGCGGGAGGGCAATCAGCACAGATACGCAGTATTTT
.	TRBV10-3	.	TRBJ2-2	CAIRAAGELFF	TGTGCCATCAGGGCTGCCGGGGAGCTGTTTTTT
many	TRBV27	TRBD1	TRBJ1-3	CASSLTGQGNTIYF	TGTGCCAGCAGTTTAACGGGACAGGGAAACACCATATATTTT
many	TRBV12-3/TRBV12-4	.	TRBJ2-3	CASSLASTGYTDTQYF	TGTGCCAGCAGTTTAGCGTCTACAGGATACACAGATACGCAGTATTTT
few	TRBV7-3	TRBD1	TRBJ2-5	CASSLGTGGQGTHYF	TGTGCCAGCAGCCTCGGGACAGGGGGCCAAGGGACCCATTACTTC
many	TRBV3-1	.	TRBJ1-1	CASSQAQTGGEAFF	TGTGCCAGCAGCCAAGCCCAAACAGGAGGAGAAGCTTTCTTT